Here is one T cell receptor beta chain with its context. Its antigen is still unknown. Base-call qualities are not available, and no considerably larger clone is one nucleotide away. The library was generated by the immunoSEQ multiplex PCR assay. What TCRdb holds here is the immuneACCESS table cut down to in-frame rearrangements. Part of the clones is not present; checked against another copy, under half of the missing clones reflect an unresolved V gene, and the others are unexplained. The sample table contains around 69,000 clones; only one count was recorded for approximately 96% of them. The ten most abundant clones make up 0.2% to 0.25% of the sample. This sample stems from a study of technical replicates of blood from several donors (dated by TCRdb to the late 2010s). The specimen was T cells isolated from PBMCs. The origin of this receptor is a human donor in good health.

In nucleotide form, the sequence is TGTGCCAGCAGTGGCTCGGGTGGCTCCTACGAGCAGTACTTC. It translates as CASSGSGGSYEQYF. This sequence uses TRBV6-1 and TRBJ2-7; no D gene is confidently identified. Trimming removed 4 bases from V and 0 bases from J, leaving 10 bases between the germline ends. There are 14 amino acids in the CDR3, from cysteine to phenylalanine inclusive. Only the CDR3 DNA is retained, 42 bases long and in frame from the first base. Sequences MNHNS (CDR1) and SASEGT (CDR2) are obtained from the germline V gene.